These 25 T cell receptor beta chains originate from one sample sequenced in a study of blood T cell repertoires in COVID-19 (TCRdb year 2020). Library prep was done by the immunoSEQ multiplex PCR assay. TCRdb retrieved this table from immuneACCESS and kept in-frame rearrangements only. Not all clones are present; in checked studies, unresolved V genes account for under half, and no reason is known for the remainder. In this sample the table shows about 250,000 clones, around 90% of which occur a single time. The ten top clones hold around 2.9% of the sample. Sequenced material: PBMCs or T cells enriched from blood (not recorded which). The receptors shown here come from a woman aged 45 to 65 who had recovered from COVID-19.

CDR3 sequence: CASSPLMGAGEQFF. The CDR3 DNA reads as TGTGCCAGCAGCCCCCTTATGGGTGCCGGGGAGCAGTTCTTC. This chain joins TRBV7-3 and TRBJ2-1; D not certain. Germline V lookup: CDR1 SGHTA, CDR2 FQGTGA. The CDR3 loop spans 14 amino acids. The ends were cut back, 5 bases at V and 10 bases at J, with 18 bases in the middle.

The chain combines TRBV20-1 with TRBJ1-1; no firm D call. V lost 1 base and J lost 6, with 6 bases in between. There are 11 residues in the CDR3. Germline CDR1 is DFQATT and CDR2 is SNEGSKA (reference sequence). DNA of the CDR3: TGCAGTGCTAGAGCTTTATCTGAAGCTTTCTTT. Its translation: CSARALSEAFF.

The chain employs TRBV29-1 and TRBJ2-7; TRBD2 aligns across 14 bases. The CDR3 extends over 14 amino acids. CDR1 is SQVTM and CDR2 is ANQGSEA in the germline V gene. The J segment lost 9 bases and the V segment lost 7 bases, leaving 11 bases of the junction unmatched. CDR3 in amino acids: CSATMGLAGVAQYF. The CDR3 DNA sequence: TGCAGCGCCACGATGGGACTAGCGGGAGTAGCGCAGTACTTC.

V is TRBV15 and J is TRBJ2-7, with TRBD1 matching over 9 bases. The CDR3 is made up of 16 amino acids. Trimming removed 3 bases from V and 5 bases from J; junction bases left unmatched: 11. Germline V gene lookup returns CDR1 LNHNV and CDR2 YYDKDF (reference sequence). CDR3 amino acids: CATSSIGTGFLHEQYF. DNA of the CDR3: TGTGCCACCAGCAGCATAGGGACAGGGTTTTTACACGAGCAGTACTTC. The full variable domain, rest sourced from reference TRBV15 and TRBJ2-7, is DAMVIQNPRYQVTQFGKPVTLSCSQTLNHNVMYWYQQKSSQAPKLLFHYYDKDFNNEADTPDNFQSRRPNTSFCFLDIRSPGLGDTAMYLCATSSIGTGFLHEQYFGPGTRLTVT.

The chain employs TRBV7-8 and TRBJ1-2, with D maybe TRBD1 (5 bases). Germline-derived CDR1 and CDR2 are SGHVS and FQNEAQ. This CDR3 has 14 residues. V dropped 2 bases and J dropped 5 bases, with 12 bases sitting between them. CDR3 amino acids: CASSLTGGEYGYTF. The CDR3, as DNA: TGTGCCAGCAGCTTAACAGGCGGCGAATATGGCTACACCTTC.

The chain employs TRBV10-3 and TRBJ1-3; TRBD1 matches 7 bases. The CDR3 extends over 14 amino acids. J gave up 4 bases and V 6 bases, and 6 bases lay outside the gene matches. Germline V gene lookup returns CDR1 ENHRY and CDR2 SYGVKD. CDR3 sequence reads: CAIRRGPGGNTIYF. The DNA for the CDR3 is TGTGCCATCAGAAGGGGGCCTGGAGGAAACACCATATATTTT.

This clone showed up just once. The rearrangement joins TRBV27 to TRBJ1-5; a weak D match, TRBD1 (6 bases). The CDR3 sequence is 16 residues long. The V gene's germline CDR1 is MNHEY and CDR2 SMNVEV (reference sequence). V dropped 5 bases and J dropped 8 bases, with 22 bases sitting between them. The CDR3: CASSHQGGGGREPQHF. The CDR3 bases are TGTGCCAGCAGTCACCAAGGGGGGGGTGGTAGGGAGCCCCAGCATTTT.

The chain joins TRBV28 to TRBJ2-7; D is perhaps TRBD1 (6 bases). Germline loops: CDR1 MDHEN, CDR2 SYDVKM. The V gene lost 6 bases and the J gene lost 3 bases, with 18 bases spanning the gap. This CDR3 comprises 15 residues. The CDR3 region is CASSRIQDSYYEQYF. CDR3 DNA sequence: TGTGCCAGCAGCCGAATTCAGGACAGTTACTACGAGCAGTACTTC.

The J gene is TRBJ1-3, the V gene TRBV14, with unresolved D. This CDR3 has 12 amino acids. CDR1 is SGHDN and CDR2 is FVKESK in the germline V gene. Trimming took 8 bases from V and 0 from J, leaving 5 bases between them. In DNA, the CDR3 is TGTGCCAGCTCTCTCTCTGGAAACACCATATATTTT. Translation gives CASSLSGNTIYF.

CDR3 bases: TGTGCCAGCAGCTTGGCCCCGACAGGGGGATATGATCAGCCCCAGCATTTT. Protein sequence: CASSLAPTGGYDQPQHF. This sequence joins TRBV5-5 and TRBJ1-5; TRBD1 aligns across 9 bases. With 0 bases clipped from V and 5 bases from J, the junction kept 9 bases outside the gene matches. The germline gives CDR1 SGHKS, CDR2 YYEKEE (reference sequence). The CDR3 totals 17 residues.

This clone occurred once. The gene calls are TRBV28 and TRBJ1-3, with a weak D call TRBD1 (6 bases). V was clipped by 3 bases and J by 3 bases, with 12 bases between them. The CDR3 loop spans 15 amino acids. Per the germline V gene, CDR1 is MDHEN and CDR2 is SYDVKM. The CDR3 loop is CASSLPGTLGNTIYF. The CDR3 region has the DNA TGTGCCAGCAGTTTGCCCGGGACACTTGGAAACACCATATATTTT.

This clone was picked up one time. The chain links TRBV4-3 to TRBJ1-1, with TRBD1 matching over 7 bases. V dropped 1 base and J dropped 0; count of bases not matched to a gene: 5. Looked up from germline, CDR1 is LGHNA and CDR2 is YSLEER. This CDR3 is 16 amino acids long. CDR3 residues: CASSQGAGQMNTEAFF. CDR3 bases: TGCGCCAGCAGCCAAGGGGCGGGACAGATGAACACTGAAGCTTTCTTT.

The chain couples TRBV6-5 to TRBJ1-2, with D perhaps matching TRBD1 (5 bases). V was clipped by 11 bases and J by 0 bases, with 13 bases between them. The V gene's germline CDR1 is MNHEY and CDR2 SVGAGI. The CDR3 is 13 amino acids. The CDR3: CASSLTANYGYTF. CDR3 DNA: TGTGCCTCCTCCCTGACAGCTAACTATGGCTACACCTTC.

J is TRBJ1-5 and V is TRBV4-3; a weak D match, TRBD1 (6 bases). The CDR3 sequence is 17 residues long. Germline V lookup: CDR1 LGHNA, CDR2 YSLEER. V shed 1 base and J shed 5 bases, with 18 bases lying between them. DNA for the CDR3: TGCGCCAGCAGCCAAGTCGCCGTACAGGGAGAGGATCAGCCCCAGCATTTT. As protein: CASSQVAVQGEDQPQHF.

This clone occurred once. V is TRBV5-1 and J is TRBJ2-3; the match to TRBD2 covers 8 bases. This CDR3 spans 15 amino acids. In germline, CDR1 is SGHRS, CDR2 YFSETQ. V was clipped by 4 bases and J by 1 base; unmatched bases: 5. In nucleotides, the CDR3 is TGCGCCAGCAGCCCCTTGACTAGCGGCACAGATACGCAGTATTTT. Encoded protein: CASSPLTSGTDTQYF.

V and J are TRBV28 and TRBJ2-2; 11 nucleotides line up with TRBD2. The CDR3 runs 17 residues. V lost 5 bases, J lost 1 base, and 6 bases stayed unmatched. Germline V CDR1 and CDR2: MDHEN, SYDVKM. In DNA, the CDR3 is TGTGCCAGCAGTCCTCGGGGACTAGCGGTGAACACCGGGGAGCTGTTTTTT. This encodes CASSPRGLAVNTGELFF.

The gene calls are TRBV28 and TRBJ2-2, with D tentatively TRBD1 (5 bases). The germline CDR1 and CDR2 sequences are MDHEN and SYDVKM. The CDR3 is 14 residues long. V shed 6 bases and J shed 5 bases, with 13 bases lying between them. In DNA form, the CDR3 reads TGTGCCAGCAGACCACCACAGGTTACCGGGGAGCTGTTTTTT. Its protein product is CASRPPQVTGELFF.

The chain employs TRBV7-9 and TRBJ1-6; 8 bases are a match to TRBD1. Germline V CDR1 and CDR2: SEHNR, FQNEAQ (reference sequence). V lost 5 bases, J lost 5 bases, and 5 bases stayed unmatched. This CDR3 is 15 amino acids long. The CDR3 region is CASSAGGRDNSPLHF. CDR3 nucleotides: TGTGCCAGCAGCGCAGGGGGCAGAGATAATTCACCCCTCCACTTT.

Worth noting for this clone: The junction differs from germline at one of its ends, possibly a read error. The chain is built from TRBV7-2 and TRBJ2-5; no definite D call. The CDR3 covers 14 residues. Germline lookup yields CDR1 SGHTA and CDR2 FQGNSA. This CDR3 is CASRLGHQEETQYF. CDR3 sequence (DNA): TGTGCCAGCAGATTAGGGCATCAGGAAGAGACCCAGTACTTC.

This sequence joins TRBV7-2 and TRBJ2-3; D remains ambiguous. CDR1 SGHTA and CDR2 FQGNSA come from the germline V gene. This CDR3 is built from 12 residues. Trimming cost V 1 base and J 4 bases, with 3 bases left between them. As DNA, the CDR3 is TGTGCCAGCAGCTTAGTCGCAGATACGCAGTATTTT. It translates to CASSLVADTQYF. The entire variable domain, with the rest obtained from reference TRBV7-2 and TRBJ2-3, is as follows: GAGVSQSPSNKVTEKGKDVELRCDPISGHTALYWYRQSLGQGLEFLIYFQGNSAPDKSGLPSDRFSAERTGGSVSTLTIQRTQQEDSAVYLCASSLVADTQYFGPGTRLTVL.

This chain links TRBV7-2 with TRBJ2-1; D is unclear. The germline gives CDR1 SGHTA, CDR2 FQGNSA. The CDR3 runs to 14 residues. Trimming shortened V by 2 bases and J by 9 bases, and 14 bases separated the two germline ends. The CDR3 nucleotides are TGTGCCAGCAGCTTATTCCGGAGCCCGATTGAGCAGTTCTTC. This translates into CASSLFRSPIEQFF.

The V call is TRBV5-5, the J call TRBJ2-7; 9 bases are a match to TRBD1. The trim removed 0 bases at V and 1 base at J, leaving 5 bases unmatched. The CDR3 has 16 amino acids. CDR1 is SGHKS and CDR2 is YYEKEE in the germline V gene (reference sequence). The CDR3 here is CASSLAPGQGSYEQYF. For the CDR3, the DNA is TGTGCCAGCAGCTTGGCACCGGGACAGGGTTCCTACGAGCAGTACTTC.

The sample holds one count of this clone. The chain combines TRBV29-1 with TRBJ2-1, with a tentative D call TRBD1 (6 bases). Germline assignment: CDR1 SQVTM and CDR2 ANQGSEA. V lost 1 base and J lost 1, with 14 bases in between. CDR3 size: 16 residues. The CDR3 is CSVEGGTGFSYNEQFF. Here the CDR3 DNA reads TGCAGCGTTGAAGGTGGAACAGGGTTTTCCTACAATGAGCAGTTCTTC.

The V gene is TRBV28, the J gene TRBJ2-7; D possibly corresponds to TRBD2 (6 bases). The CDR3 sequence is 14 residues long. V was shortened by 3 bases and J by 6 bases, with 15 bases between the two germline ends. CDR1 is MDHEN, CDR2 SYDVKM, per germline. The CDR3 DNA reads as TGTGCCAGCAGTTTTGTCGGGAGTTCGCCCGAGCAGTACTTC. Translation gives CASSFVGSSPEQYF.

This chain joins TRBV7-3 and TRBJ1-5; 7 nucleotides match TRBD1. Germline-derived CDR1 and CDR2 are SGHTA and FQGTGA. This CDR3 has 13 amino acids. With 5 bases clipped from V and 5 bases from J, the junction kept 3 bases outside the gene matches. The CDR3 DNA sequence: TGTGCCAGCAGCCCAGACAGGGATCAGCCCCAGCATTTT. This sequence encodes CASSPDRDQPQHF.